A selection of T cell receptor beta chains follows, all from one sample in a study of blood T cell repertoires in COVID-19. The repertoire was sequenced with immunoSEQ multiplex PCR; TCRdb's copy has only in-frame clones and lacks some. In the table there are about 470,000 clones, approximately 86% of which are singletons. Sequenced input: PBMCs or T cells enriched from blood (not recorded which). The origin of the receptors is a woman aged 18-29 years who had recovered from COVID-19. Each CDR3 is given with its conserved first and last residue. D genes are given only for firm matches. Only some rows state a clone size, as once, few, many or a class for expanded clones.

v_gene: TRBV28; d_gene: .; j_gene: TRBJ1-1; abundance: .; CDR3nt: TGTGCCAGCAGCCGAGACAGGAACACTGAAGCTTTCTTT; CDR3aa: CASSRDRNTEAFF
v_gene: TRBV7-9; d_gene: .; j_gene: TRBJ2-1; abundance: once; CDR3nt: TGTGCCAGCAGCTTAACCGCCCGAGGTGAGCAGTTCTTC; CDR3aa: CASSLTARGEQFF
v_gene: TRBV5-6; d_gene: .; j_gene: TRBJ1-6; abundance: .; CDR3nt: TGTGCCAGCAGCTTGGTCGGAGCTAGTTCACCCCTCCACTTT; CDR3aa: CASSLVGASSPLHF
v_gene: TRBV10-3; d_gene: .; j_gene: TRBJ1-4; abundance: .; CDR3nt: TGTGCCATCAGTGATATGCCGGGACACTCGAATGAAAAACTGTTTTTT; CDR3aa: CAISDMPGHSNEKLFF
v_gene: TRBV28; d_gene: TRBD2; j_gene: TRBJ2-1; abundance: .; CDR3nt: TGTGCCAGCAGTACTACTAGCGGGGGGCCGAATGAGCAGTTCTTC; CDR3aa: CASSTTSGGPNEQFF
v_gene: TRBV4-1; d_gene: TRBD1; j_gene: TRBJ1-1; abundance: .; CDR3nt: TGCGCCAGCAGCCGAACCATATGGACAGGGAATGAAGCTTTCTTT; CDR3aa: CASSRTIWTGNEAFF
v_gene: TRBV11-3; d_gene: .; j_gene: TRBJ2-5; abundance: .; CDR3nt: TGTGCCAGCAGCTTACCTGGGGCAGAGACCCAGTACTTC; CDR3aa: CASSLPGAETQYF
v_gene: TRBV4-1; d_gene: .; j_gene: TRBJ2-3; abundance: once; CDR3nt: TGCGCCAGCAGCCAAGTTACCGCGGGGCGCACAGATACGCAGTATTTT; CDR3aa: CASSQVTAGRTDTQYF
v_gene: TRBV19; d_gene: TRBD1; j_gene: TRBJ1-2; abundance: .; CDR3nt: TGTGCCAGTAGTATCCTCCCCAAGACAGGGAGTGAAGGCTACACCTTC; CDR3aa: CASSILPKTGSEGYTF
v_gene: TRBV28; d_gene: .; j_gene: TRBJ1-5; abundance: .; CDR3nt: TGTGCCAGTTACGGAGCCAATCAGCCCCAGCATTTT; CDR3aa: CASYGANQPQHF
v_gene: TRBV30; d_gene: .; j_gene: TRBJ1-6; abundance: once; CDR3nt: TGTGCCTGGAGCGATTTAACAGGGCGAAGTTCACCCCTCCACTTT; CDR3aa: CAWSDLTGRSSPLHF
v_gene: TRBV3-1/TRBV3-2; d_gene: .; j_gene: TRBJ1-1; abundance: .; CDR3nt: TGTGCCAGCAGCCACTTTATCCTTAAGAACACTGAAGCTTTCTTT; CDR3aa: CASSHFILKNTEAFF
v_gene: TRBV7-8; d_gene: .; j_gene: TRBJ2-5; abundance: .; CDR3nt: TGTGCCAGCAGCCGTACGCAGCAAGAGACCCAGTACTTC; CDR3aa: CASSRTQQETQYF
v_gene: TRBV5-1; d_gene: .; j_gene: TRBJ2-4; abundance: .; CDR3nt: TGCGCCAGCAGCTGGGGCGGCAGGGCCCAGGGGAACATTCAGTACTTC; CDR3aa: CASSWGGRAQGNIQYF
v_gene: TRBV6-1; d_gene: .; j_gene: TRBJ1-1; abundance: .; CDR3nt: TGTGCCAGCAGTGAACCAGGGAACACTGAAGCTTTCTTT; CDR3aa: CASSEPGNTEAFF
v_gene: TRBV25-1; d_gene: .; j_gene: TRBJ2-1; abundance: .; CDR3nt: TGTGCCAGCAGTGAATACTTCGGAGGAATGGGCTTCGATGAGCAGTTCTTC; CDR3aa: CASSEYFGGMGFDEQFF
v_gene: TRBV5-1; d_gene: TRBD1; j_gene: TRBJ1-1; abundance: .; CDR3nt: TGCGCCAGCAGCTTGGGCCGGGACAGAGCCTACACTGAAGCTTTCTTT; CDR3aa: CASSLGRDRAYTEAFF
v_gene: TRBV5-1; d_gene: TRBD1; j_gene: TRBJ2-2; abundance: .; CDR3nt: TGCGCCAGCAGGCCCGGGACAGGGTTTGCCGGGGAGCTGTTTTTT; CDR3aa: CASRPGTGFAGELFF
v_gene: TRBV3-1/TRBV3-2; d_gene: .; j_gene: TRBJ1-1; abundance: .; CDR3nt: TGTGCCAGCAGTTTCACAGTGAACACTGAAGCTTTCTTT; CDR3aa: CASSFTVNTEAFF
v_gene: TRBV5-6; d_gene: .; j_gene: TRBJ2-1; abundance: .; CDR3nt: TGTGCCAGCAGCCTTCGTTACAATGAGCAGTTCTTC; CDR3aa: CASSLRYNEQFF
v_gene: TRBV6-5; d_gene: .; j_gene: TRBJ1-1; abundance: .; CDR3nt: TGTGCCAGCAGTTTGGAAGGGGGAGCTTTCTTT; CDR3aa: CASSLEGGAFF
v_gene: TRBV24-1; d_gene: .; j_gene: TRBJ2-1; abundance: .; CDR3nt: TGTGCCACCAGTGATTCCTCAGGGTGGGCGTCCTACAATGAGCAGTTCTTC; CDR3aa: CATSDSSGWASYNEQFF
v_gene: TRBV27; d_gene: TRBD2; j_gene: TRBJ2-1; abundance: once; CDR3nt: TGTGCCAGCCGAGTCAAAAGTCTAGCGGTCGGCTACAATGAGCAGTTCTTC; CDR3aa: CASRVKSLAVGYNEQFF
v_gene: TRBV5-1; d_gene: .; j_gene: TRBJ1-1; abundance: .; CDR3nt: TGCGCCAGCAGCTTGGTCACAGGACCGAACACTGAAGCTTTCTTT; CDR3aa: CASSLVTGPNTEAFF
v_gene: TRBV4-1; d_gene: TRBD1; j_gene: TRBJ2-5; abundance: .; CDR3nt: TGCGCCAGCAGCCAACCGGACAGGGAGACCCAGTACTTC; CDR3aa: CASSQPDRETQYF
v_gene: TRBV5-1; d_gene: .; j_gene: TRBJ2-7; abundance: few; CDR3nt: TGCGCCAGCAGCTTGGGCGCTAACTACGAGCAGTACTTC; CDR3aa: CASSLGANYEQYF
v_gene: TRBV6-5; d_gene: .; j_gene: TRBJ2-7; abundance: .; CDR3nt: TGTGCCAGCCGAGTACGAGACAGGTCAACCTACGAGCAGTACTTC; CDR3aa: CASRVRDRSTYEQYF
v_gene: TRBV30; d_gene: .; j_gene: TRBJ1-4; abundance: .; CDR3nt: TGTGCCTGGCGCATACCAGGGACATCTCTGGAAAAACTGTTTTTT; CDR3aa: CAWRIPGTSLEKLFF